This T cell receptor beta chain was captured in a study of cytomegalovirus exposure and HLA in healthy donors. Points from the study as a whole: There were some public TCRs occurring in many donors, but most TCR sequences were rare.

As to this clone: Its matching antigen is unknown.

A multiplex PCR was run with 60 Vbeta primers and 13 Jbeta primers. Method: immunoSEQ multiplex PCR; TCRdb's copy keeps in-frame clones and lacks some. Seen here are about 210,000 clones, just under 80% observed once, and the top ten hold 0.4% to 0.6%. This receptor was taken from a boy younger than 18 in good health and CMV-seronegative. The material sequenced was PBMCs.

CDR3 bases: TGTGCCAGCAGCCCCGGGACATTAGGACCCGGGGAGCTGTTTTTT. The encoded protein is CASSPGTLGPGELFF. The chain links TRBV5-5 to TRBJ2-2, with a possible D match to TRBD1 (6 bases). This CDR3 has 15 amino acids. The V gene lost 4 bases and the J gene lost 6 bases, with 16 bases spanning the gap. CDR1 SGHKS and CDR2 YYEKEE come from the germline V gene (reference sequence).